This T cell receptor (beta chain) stems from a study of low-dose radiotherapy and immunotherapy resistance in tumors. J was trimmed by 0 bases and V by 0 bases; bases with no gene match: 10. CDR1 is LGHNA and CDR2 is YSLEER in the germline V gene. The CDR3 loop spans 19 amino acids. cDNA synthesis used a TRAV/TRBV-specific primer set for both chains. With a V-primer adapter and a constant-region primer, TCRs were amplified for 20 PCR cycles. TCRdb passed the reads through MiXCR, listing each CDR3 protein once. The sample shows under 75,000 distinct CDR3 sequences, about 23% of them seen only once. The time point: after trial treatment. The treatment denotes: LDRT plus nivolumab, ipilimumab, low-dose cyclophosphamide and aspirin (RACIN trial). This clonotype was seen at least ten times.

Sample: PBMCs, taken after low-dose radiotherapy plus immunotherapy. The source of this sequence is a male donor with prostate cancer. This chain connects TRBV4-3 to TRBJ2-1, with TRBD1 matching 8 bases. CDR3 amino acids: CASSQDLTGGASSYNEQFF. The CDR3 bases are TGCGCCAGCAGCCAAGATCTTACAGGGGGAGCGAGCTCCTACAATGAGCAGTTCTTC.